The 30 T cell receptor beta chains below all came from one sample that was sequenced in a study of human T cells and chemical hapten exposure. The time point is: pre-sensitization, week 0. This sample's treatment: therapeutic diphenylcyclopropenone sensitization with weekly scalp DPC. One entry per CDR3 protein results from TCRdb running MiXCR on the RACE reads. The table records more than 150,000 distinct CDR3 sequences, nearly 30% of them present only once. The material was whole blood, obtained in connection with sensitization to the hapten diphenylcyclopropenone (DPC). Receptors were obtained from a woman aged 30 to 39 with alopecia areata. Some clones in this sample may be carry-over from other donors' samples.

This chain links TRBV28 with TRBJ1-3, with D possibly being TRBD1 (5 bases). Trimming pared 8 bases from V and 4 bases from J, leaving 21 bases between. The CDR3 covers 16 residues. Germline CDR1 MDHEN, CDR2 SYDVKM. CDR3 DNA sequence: TGTGCCAGCCACCCCGCAGGGTCACTAGGGGGAAACACCATATATTTT. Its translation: CASHPAGSLGGNTIYF.

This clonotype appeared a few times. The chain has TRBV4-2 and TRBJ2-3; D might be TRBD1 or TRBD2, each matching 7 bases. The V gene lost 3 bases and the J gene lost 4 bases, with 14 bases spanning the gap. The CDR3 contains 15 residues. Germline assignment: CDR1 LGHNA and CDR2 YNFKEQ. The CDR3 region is CASSQPSGGADTQYF. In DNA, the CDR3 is TGTGCCAGCAGCCAGCCCTCAGGGGGGGCAGATACGCAGTATTTT.

The CDR3 region is CSVVVSGGRGEQFF. Written as DNA, the CDR3 is TGCAGCGTTGTCGTTAGCGGGGGGAGGGGTGAGCAGTTCTTC. The chain has TRBV29-1 and TRBJ2-1; 10 bases line up with TRBD2. V lost 4 bases to trimming and J lost 9 bases; unmatched junction nucleotides: 9. Germline values: CDR1 SQVTM, CDR2 ANQGSEA. The CDR3 is 14 amino acids.

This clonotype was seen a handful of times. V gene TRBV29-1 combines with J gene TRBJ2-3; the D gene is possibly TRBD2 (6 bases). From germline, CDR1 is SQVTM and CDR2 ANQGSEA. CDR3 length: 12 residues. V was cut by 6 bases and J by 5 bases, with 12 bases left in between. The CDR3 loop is CSVAGGIDTQYF. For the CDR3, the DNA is TGCAGCGTGGCTGGGGGGATAGATACGCAGTATTTT.

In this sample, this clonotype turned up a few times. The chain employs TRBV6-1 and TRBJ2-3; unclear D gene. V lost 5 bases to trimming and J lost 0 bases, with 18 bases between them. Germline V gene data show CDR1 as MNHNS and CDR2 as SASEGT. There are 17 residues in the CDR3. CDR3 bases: TGTGCCAGCAGTAAAGGTGGACGGCTTTCTAGCACAGATACGCAGTATTTT. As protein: CASSKGGRLSSTDTQYF.

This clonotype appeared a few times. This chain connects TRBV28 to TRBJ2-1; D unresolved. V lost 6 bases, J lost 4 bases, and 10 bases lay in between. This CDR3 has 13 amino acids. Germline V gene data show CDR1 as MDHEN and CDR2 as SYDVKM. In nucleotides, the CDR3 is TGTGCCAGCAGCCTCATTAAATACAATGAGCAGTTCTTC. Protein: CASSLIKYNEQFF. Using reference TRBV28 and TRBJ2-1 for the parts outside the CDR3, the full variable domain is DVKVTQSSRYLVKRTGEKVFLECVQDMDHENMFWYRQDPGLGLRLIYFSYDVKMKEKGDIPEGYSVSREKKERFSLILESASTNQTSMYLCASSLIKYNEQFFGPGTRLTVL.

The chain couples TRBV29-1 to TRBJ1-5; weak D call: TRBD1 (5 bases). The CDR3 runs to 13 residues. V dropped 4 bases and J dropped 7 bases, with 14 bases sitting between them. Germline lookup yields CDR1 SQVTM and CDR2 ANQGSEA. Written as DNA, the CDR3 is TGCAGCGTTGGTATTATAGGGGCCCAGCCCCAGCATTTT. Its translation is CSVGIIGAQPQHF. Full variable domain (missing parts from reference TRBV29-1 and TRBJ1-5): SAVISQKPSRDICQRGTSLTIQCQVDSQVTMMFWYRQQPGQSLTLIATANQGSEATYESGFVIDKFPISRPNLTFSTLTVSNMSPEDSSIYLCSVGIIGAQPQHFGDGTRLSIL.

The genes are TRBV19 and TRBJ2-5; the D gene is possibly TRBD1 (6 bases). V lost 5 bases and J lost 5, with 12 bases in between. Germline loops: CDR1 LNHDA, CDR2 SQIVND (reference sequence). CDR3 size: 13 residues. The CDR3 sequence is CASSPGAWETQYF. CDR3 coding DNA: TGTGCCAGTAGTCCAGGGGCGTGGGAGACCCAGTACTTC.

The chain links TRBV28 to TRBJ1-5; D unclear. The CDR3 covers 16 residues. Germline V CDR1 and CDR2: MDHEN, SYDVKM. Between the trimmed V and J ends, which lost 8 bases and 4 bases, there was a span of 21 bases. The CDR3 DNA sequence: TGTGCCAGCGGGAGGAAGCGCTGGCAGACTAATCAGCCCCAGCATTTT. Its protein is CASGRKRWQTNQPQHF.

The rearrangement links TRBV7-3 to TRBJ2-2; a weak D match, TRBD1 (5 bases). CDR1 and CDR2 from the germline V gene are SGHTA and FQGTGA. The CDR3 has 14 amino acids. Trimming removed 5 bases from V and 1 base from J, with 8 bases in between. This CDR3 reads CASSAGMNTGELFF. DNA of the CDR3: TGTGCCAGCAGCGCAGGGATGAACACCGGGGAGCTGTTTTTT.

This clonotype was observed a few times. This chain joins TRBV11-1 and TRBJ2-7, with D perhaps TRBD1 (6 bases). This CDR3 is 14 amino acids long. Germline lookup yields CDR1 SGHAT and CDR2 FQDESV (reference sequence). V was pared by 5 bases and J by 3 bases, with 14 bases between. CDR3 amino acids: CASSLRGYHYEQYF. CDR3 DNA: TGTGCCAGCAGCCTCAGGGGTTATCACTACGAGCAGTACTTC.

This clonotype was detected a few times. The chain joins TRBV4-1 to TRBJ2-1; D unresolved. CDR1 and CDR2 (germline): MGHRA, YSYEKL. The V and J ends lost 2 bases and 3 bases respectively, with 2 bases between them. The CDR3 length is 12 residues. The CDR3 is CASSQLYNEQFF. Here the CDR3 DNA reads TGCGCCAGCAGCCAACTCTACAATGAGCAGTTCTTC.

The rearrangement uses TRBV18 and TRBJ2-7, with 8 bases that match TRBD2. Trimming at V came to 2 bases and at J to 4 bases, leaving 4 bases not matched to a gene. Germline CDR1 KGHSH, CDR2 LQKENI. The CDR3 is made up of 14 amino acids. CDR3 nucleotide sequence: TGTGCCAGCTCACCATCGGGGGGGCGGTACGAGCAGTACTTC. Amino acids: CASSPSGGRYEQYF.

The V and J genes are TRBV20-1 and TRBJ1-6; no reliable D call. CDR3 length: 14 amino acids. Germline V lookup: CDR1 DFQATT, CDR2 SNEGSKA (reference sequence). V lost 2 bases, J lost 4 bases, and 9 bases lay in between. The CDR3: CSARPSGYNSPLHF. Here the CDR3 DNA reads TGCAGTGCTAGACCTTCCGGGTATAATTCACCCCTCCACTTT.

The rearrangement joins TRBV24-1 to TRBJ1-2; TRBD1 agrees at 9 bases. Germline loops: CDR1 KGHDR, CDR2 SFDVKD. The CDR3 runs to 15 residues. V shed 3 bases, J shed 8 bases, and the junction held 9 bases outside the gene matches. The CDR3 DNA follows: TGTGCCACCAGTGATCCGACAGGGGGACTGCGAGGCTACACCTTC. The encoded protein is CATSDPTGGLRGYTF.

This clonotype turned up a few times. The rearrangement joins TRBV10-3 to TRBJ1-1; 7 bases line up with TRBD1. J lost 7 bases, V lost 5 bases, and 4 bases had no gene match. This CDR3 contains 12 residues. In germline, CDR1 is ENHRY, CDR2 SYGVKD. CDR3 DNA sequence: TGTGCCATCAGTTCACAGGGGATTGAAGCTTTCTTT. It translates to CAISSQGIEAFF.

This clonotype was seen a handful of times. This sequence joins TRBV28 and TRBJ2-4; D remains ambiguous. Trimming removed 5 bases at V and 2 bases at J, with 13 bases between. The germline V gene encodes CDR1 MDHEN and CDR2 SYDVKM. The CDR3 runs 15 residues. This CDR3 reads CASSPRTNPKNIQYF. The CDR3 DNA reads TGTGCCAGCAGTCCGAGGACGAATCCCAAAAACATTCAGTACTTC.

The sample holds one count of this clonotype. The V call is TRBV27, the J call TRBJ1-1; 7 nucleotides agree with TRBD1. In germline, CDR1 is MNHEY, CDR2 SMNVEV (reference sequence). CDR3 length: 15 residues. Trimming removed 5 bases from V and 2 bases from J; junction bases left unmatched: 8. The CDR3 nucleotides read TGTGCCAGCAGTGCTTGGGACAGACAAAACACTGAAGCTTTCTTT. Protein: CASSAWDRQNTEAFF.

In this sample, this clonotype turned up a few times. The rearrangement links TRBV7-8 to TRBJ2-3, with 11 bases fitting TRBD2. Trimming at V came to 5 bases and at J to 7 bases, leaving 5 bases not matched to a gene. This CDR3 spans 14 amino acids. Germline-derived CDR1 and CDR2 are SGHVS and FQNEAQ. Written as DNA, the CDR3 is TGTGCCAGCAGCGATGGGACTAGCGGAAATACGCAGTATTTT. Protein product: CASSDGTSGNTQYF.

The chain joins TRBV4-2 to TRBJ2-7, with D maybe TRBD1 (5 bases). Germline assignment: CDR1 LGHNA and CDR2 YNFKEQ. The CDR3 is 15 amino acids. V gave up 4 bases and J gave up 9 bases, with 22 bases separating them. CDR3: CASSRSQGAPRGQYF. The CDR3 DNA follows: TGTGCCAGCAGCCGATCTCAGGGTGCGCCTAGGGGGCAGTACTTC.

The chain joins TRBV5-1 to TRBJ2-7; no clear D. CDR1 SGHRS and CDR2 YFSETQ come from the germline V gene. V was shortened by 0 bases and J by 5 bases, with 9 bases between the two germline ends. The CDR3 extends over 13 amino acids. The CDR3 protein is CASSLGRYNEQYF. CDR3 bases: TGCGCCAGCAGCTTGGGCAGGTATAACGAGCAGTACTTC. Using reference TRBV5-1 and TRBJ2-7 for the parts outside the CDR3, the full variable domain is KAGVTQTPRYLIKTRGQQVTLSCSPISGHRSVSWYQQTPGQGLQFLFEYFSETQRNKGNFPGRFSGRQFSNSRSEMNVSTLELGDSALYLCASSLGRYNEQYFGPGTRLTVT.

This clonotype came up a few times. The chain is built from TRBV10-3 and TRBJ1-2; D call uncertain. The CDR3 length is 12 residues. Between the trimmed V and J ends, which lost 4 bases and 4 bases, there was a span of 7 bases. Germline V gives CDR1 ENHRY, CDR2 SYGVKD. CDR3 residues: CAISGLRYGYTF. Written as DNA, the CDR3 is TGTGCCATCAGTGGCTTACGCTATGGCTACACCTTC.

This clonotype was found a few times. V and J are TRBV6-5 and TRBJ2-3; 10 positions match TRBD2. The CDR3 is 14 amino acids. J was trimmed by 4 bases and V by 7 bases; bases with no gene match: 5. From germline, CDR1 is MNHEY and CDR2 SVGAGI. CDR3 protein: CASKLAGLADTQYF. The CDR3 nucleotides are TGTGCCAGCAAACTAGCGGGATTGGCAGATACGCAGTATTTT.

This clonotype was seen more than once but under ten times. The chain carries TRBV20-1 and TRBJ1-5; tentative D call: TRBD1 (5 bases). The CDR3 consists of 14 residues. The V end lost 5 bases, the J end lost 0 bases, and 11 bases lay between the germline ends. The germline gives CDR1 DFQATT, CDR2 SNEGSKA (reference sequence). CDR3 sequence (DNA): TGCAGTGCTCGGCGGGGGGATAGCAATCAGCCCCAGCATTTT. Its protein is CSARRGDSNQPQHF.

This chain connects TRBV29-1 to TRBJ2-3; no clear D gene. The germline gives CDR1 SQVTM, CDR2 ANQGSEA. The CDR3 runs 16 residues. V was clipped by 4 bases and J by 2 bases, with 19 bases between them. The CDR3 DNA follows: TGCAGCGTTGTGGTTAGGAAGAACTTCTACACAGATACGCAGTATTTT. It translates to CSVVVRKNFYTDTQYF.

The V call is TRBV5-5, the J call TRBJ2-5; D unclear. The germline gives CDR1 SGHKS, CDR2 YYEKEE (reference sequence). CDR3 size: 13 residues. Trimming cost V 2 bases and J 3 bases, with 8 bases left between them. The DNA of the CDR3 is TGTGCCAGCAGCTTCGGGCCAGAAGAGACCCAGTACTTC. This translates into CASSFGPEETQYF.

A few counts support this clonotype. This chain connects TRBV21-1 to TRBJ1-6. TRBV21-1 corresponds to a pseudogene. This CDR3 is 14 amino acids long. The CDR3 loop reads CASLKGRYNSPLHF. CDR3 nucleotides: TGTGCCAGCCTAAAGGGCCGATATAATTCACCCCTCCACTTT.

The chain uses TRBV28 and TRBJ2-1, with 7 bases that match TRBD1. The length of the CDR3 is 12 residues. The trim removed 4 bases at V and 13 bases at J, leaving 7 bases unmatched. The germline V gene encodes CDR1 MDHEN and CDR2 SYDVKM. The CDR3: CASSSPDRVQFF. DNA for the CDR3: TGTGCCAGCAGTTCGCCCGACAGGGTACAGTTCTTC.

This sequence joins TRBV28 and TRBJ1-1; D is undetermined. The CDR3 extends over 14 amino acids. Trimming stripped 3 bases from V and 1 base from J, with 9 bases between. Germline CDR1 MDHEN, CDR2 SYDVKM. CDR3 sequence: CASSLNPGNTEAFF. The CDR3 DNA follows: TGTGCCAGCAGTTTGAACCCGGGGAACACTGAAGCTTTCTTT.

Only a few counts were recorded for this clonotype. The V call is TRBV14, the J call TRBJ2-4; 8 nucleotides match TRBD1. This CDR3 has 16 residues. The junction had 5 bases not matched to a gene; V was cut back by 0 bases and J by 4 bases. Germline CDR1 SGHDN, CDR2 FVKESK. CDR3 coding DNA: TGTGCCAGCAGCCAAGATGCCGGACAGGGTAAAAACATTCAGTACTTC. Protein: CASSQDAGQGKNIQYF.